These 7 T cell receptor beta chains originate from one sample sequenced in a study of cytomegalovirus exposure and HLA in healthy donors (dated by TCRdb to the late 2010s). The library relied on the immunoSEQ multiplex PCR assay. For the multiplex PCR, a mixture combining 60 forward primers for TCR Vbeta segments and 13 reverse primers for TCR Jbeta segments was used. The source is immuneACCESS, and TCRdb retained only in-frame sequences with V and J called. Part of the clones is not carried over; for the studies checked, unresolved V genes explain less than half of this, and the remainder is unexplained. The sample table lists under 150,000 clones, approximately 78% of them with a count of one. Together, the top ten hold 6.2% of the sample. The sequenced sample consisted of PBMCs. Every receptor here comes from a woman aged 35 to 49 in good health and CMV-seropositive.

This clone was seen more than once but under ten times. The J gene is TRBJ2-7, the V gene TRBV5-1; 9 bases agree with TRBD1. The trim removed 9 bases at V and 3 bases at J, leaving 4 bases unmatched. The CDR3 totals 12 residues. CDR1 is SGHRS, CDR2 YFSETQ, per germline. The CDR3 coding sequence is TGCGCCATCCGGACAGGGGACTACGAGCAGTACTTC. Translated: CAIRTGDYEQYF.

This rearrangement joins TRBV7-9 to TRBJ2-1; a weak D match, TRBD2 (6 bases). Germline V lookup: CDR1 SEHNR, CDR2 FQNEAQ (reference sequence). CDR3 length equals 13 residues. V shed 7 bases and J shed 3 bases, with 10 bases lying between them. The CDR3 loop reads CASNAGLYNEQFF. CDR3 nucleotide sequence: TGTGCCAGCAATGCGGGGCTCTACAATGAGCAGTTCTTC.

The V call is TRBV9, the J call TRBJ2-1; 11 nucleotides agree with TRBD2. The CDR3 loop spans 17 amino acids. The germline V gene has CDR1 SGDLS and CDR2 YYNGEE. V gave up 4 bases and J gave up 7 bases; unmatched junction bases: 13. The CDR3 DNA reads TGTGCCAGCAGCCCCCGGGGGGGACTAGCGGAAGGGAATGAGCAGTTCTTC. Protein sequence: CASSPRGGLAEGNEQFF. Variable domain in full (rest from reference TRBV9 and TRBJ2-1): DSGVTQTPKHLITATGQRVTLRCSPRSGDLSVYWYQQSLDQGLQFLIQYYNGEERAKGNILERFSAQQFPDLHSELNLSSLELGDSALYFCASSPRGGLAEGNEQFFGPGTRLTVL.

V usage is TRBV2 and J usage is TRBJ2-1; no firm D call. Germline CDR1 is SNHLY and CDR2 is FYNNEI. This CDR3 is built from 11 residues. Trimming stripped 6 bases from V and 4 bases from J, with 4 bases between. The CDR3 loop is CASREYNEQFF. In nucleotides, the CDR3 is TGTGCCAGCAGGGAGTACAATGAGCAGTTCTTC.

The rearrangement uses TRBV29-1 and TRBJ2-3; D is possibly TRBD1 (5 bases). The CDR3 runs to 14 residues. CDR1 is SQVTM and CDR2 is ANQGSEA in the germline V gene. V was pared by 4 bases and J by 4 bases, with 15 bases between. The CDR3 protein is CSVVGAGRADTQYF. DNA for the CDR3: TGCAGCGTTGTAGGGGCAGGGCGTGCAGATACGCAGTATTTT.

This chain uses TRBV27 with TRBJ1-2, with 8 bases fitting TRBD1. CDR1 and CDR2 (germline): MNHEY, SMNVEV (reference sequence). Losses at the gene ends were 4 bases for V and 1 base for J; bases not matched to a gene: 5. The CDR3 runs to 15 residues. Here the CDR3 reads CASSSQGALNYGYTF. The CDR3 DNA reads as TGTGCCAGCAGTTCCCAGGGGGCGCTTAACTATGGCTACACCTTC.

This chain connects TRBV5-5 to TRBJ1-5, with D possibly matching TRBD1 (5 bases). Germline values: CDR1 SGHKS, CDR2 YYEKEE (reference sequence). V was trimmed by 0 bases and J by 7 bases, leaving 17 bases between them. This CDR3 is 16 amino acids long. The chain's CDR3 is CASSLEIPDRLQPQHF. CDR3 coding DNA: TGTGCCAGCAGCTTGGAAATTCCTGACAGATTACAGCCCCAGCATTTT.